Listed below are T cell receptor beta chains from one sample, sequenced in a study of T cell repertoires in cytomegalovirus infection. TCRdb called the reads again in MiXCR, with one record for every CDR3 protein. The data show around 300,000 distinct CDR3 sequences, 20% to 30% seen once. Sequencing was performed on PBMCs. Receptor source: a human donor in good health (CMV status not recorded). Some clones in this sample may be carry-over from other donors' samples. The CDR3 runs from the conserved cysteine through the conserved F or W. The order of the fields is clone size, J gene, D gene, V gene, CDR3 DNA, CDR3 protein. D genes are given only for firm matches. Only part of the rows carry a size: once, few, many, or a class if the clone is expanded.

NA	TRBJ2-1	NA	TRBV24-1	TGTGCCACCAGTGACCTTGACTACGCCAATGAGCAGTTCTTC	CATSDLDYANEQFF
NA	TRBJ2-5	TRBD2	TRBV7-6	TGTGCCAGCAGCTTATTAGCGGGAGGAGAGACCCAGTACTTC	CASSLLAGGETQYF
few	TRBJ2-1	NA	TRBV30	TGTGCCTGGAGTAGAGGGGGAAATGAGCAGTTCTTC	CAWSRGGNEQFF
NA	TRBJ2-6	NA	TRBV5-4	TGTGCCAGCAGCTTTGGACAGATAGACTCTGGGGCCAACGTCCTGACTTTC	CASSFGQIDSGANVLTF
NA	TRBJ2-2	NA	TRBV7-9	TGTGCCAGCGGCGGATTCAGGGGAAACACCGGGGAGCTGTTTTTT	CASGGFRGNTGELFF
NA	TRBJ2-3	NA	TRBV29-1	TGCAGCGTTGATAAGGGGCAAGATACGCAGTATTTT	CSVDKGQDTQYF
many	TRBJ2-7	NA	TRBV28	TGTGCCAGCAGCTTAGGAACCTACGAGCAGTACTTC	CASSLGTYEQYF
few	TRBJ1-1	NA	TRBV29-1	TGCAGCGGGATCCGCGGTGACACTGAAGCTTTCTTT	CSGIRGDTEAFF
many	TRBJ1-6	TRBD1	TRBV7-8	TGTGCCAGCAGCTGGGACAGCACCAGCTCCTATAATTCACCCCTCCACTTT	CASSWDSTSSYNSPLHF
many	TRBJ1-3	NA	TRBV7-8	TGTGCCAGCAGCCCCGGTAATTCTGGAAACACCATATATTTT	CASSPGNSGNTIYF
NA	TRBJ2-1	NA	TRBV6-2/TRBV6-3	TGTGCCAGCAGTTACTCAAGAATCTACAATGAGCAGTTCTTC	CASSYSRIYNEQFF
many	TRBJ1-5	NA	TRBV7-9	TGTGCCAGCTCAGGTCCCCCGACGAAATATAGCAATCAGCCCCAGCATTTT	CASSGPPTKYSNQPQHF
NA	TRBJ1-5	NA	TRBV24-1	TGTGCCACCAGTGTTTCGGGGGGAACTCAGCCCCAGCATTTT	CATSVSGGTQPQHF
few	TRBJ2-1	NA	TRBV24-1	TGTGCCACCAGTCGGGGCCCTGGCTCCTACAATGAGCAGTTCTTC	CATSRGPGSYNEQFF
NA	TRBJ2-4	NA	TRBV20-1	TGCAGTGCTAGAGACCCAGGAAACCTAGCCAAAAACATTCAGTACTTC	CSARDPGNLAKNIQYF